The clone carrying this TCR beta chain was observed a few times. As yet, its antigen is unknown. Germline CDR1 reads MDHEN; CDR2 reads SYDVKM. J lost 8 bases, V lost 4 bases, and 9 bases had no gene match. The CDR3 extends over 15 amino acids. Regarding time point: pre-sensitization, week 0. Described treatment: therapeutic diphenylcyclopropenone sensitization with weekly scalp DPC. This sample is drawn from a study of human T cells and chemical hapten exposure. Turning to the study itself: Donors were sensitized with 2% DPC on the upper inner arm. Weekly administration of diphenylcyclopropenone to the scalp of patients continued throughout the approximately 23-week study. Notes on the study in general: Correlating positively with patch test score were the PT1 expanded TCR counts. Significantly greater numbers of large CDR3 similarity clusters came from expanded TCRs than from controls.

TCRdb passed the RACE reads through MiXCR, listing each CDR3 protein once. In the table there are about 250,000 distinct CDR3 sequences, approximately 7.5% of which are singletons. The receptor was derived from a man between 18 and 29 years old with alopecia areata. Some clones in this sample may be carry-over from other donors' samples. This chain joins TRBV28 and TRBJ1-2, with TRBD1 matching 11 bases. The starting material was whole blood, obtained in connection with sensitization to the hapten diphenylcyclopropenone (DPC). CDR3 in amino acids: CASSSSGQGARGYTF. The DNA for the CDR3 is TGTGCCAGCAGTTCGAGCGGACAGGGGGCGCGAGGCTACACCTTC.